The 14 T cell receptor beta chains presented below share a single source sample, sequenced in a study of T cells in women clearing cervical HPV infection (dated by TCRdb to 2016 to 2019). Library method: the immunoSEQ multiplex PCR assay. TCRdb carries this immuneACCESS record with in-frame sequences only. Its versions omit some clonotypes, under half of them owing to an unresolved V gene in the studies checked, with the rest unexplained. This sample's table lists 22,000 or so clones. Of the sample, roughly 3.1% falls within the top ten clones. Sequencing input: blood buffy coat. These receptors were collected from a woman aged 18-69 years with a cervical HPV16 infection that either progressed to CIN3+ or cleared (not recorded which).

The CDR3 bases that were read are TGCGCCAGCACCCACGGGACAGGGAGAGGTTCACCC. Its protein is CASTHGTGRGSP. The full CDR3 protein is CASTHGTGRGSPLHF. The chain carries TRBV5-1 and TRBJ1-6; TRBD1 matches 9 bases. The read is 3 residues too short to cover the CDR3 end, so that end is filled in from the germline J gene. V trimming: 6 bases; J trimming: 9 bases; junction bases outside the gene matches: 10. This CDR3 is built from 15 residues. Germline V gene lookup returns CDR1 SGHRS and CDR2 YFSETQ. The complete variable domain, with remaining parts taken from reference TRBV5-1 and TRBJ1-6, reads KAGVTQTPRYLIKTRGQQVTLSCSPISGHRSVSWYQQTPGQGLQFLFEYFSETQRNKGNFPGRFSGRQFSNSRSEMNVSTLELGDSALYLCASTHGTGRGSPLHFGNGTRLTVT.

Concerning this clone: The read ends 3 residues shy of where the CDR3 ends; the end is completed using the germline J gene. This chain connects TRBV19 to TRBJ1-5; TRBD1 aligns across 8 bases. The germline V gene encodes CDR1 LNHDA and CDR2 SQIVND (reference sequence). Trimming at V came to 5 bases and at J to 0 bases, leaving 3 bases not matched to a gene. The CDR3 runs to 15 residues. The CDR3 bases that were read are TGTGCCAGTAGTTGGACAGGGAATAGCAATCAGCCC. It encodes CASSWTGNSNQP. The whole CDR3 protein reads CASSWTGNSNQPQHF.

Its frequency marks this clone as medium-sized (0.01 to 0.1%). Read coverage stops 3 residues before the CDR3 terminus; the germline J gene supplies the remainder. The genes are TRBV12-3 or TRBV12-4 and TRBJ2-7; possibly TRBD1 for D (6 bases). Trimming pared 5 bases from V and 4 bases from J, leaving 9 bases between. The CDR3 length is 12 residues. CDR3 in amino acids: CASSHRAYEQYF. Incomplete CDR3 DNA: TGTGCCAGCAGTCACAGGGCGTACGAG.

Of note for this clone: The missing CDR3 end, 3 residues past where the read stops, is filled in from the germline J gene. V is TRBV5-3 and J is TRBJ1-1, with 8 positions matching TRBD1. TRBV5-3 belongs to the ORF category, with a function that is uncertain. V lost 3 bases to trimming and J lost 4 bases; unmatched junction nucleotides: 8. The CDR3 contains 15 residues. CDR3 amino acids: CARSSGRDRPTEAFF. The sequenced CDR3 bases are TGTGCCAGAAGCTCTGGGAGGGACAGGCCCACTGAA.

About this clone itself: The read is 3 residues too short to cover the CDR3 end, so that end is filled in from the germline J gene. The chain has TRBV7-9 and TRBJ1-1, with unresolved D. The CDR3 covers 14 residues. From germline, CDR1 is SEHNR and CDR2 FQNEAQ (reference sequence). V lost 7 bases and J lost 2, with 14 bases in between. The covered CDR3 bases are TGTGCCAGCACCCTATCGGACTCAAACACTGAA. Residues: CASTLSDSNTE. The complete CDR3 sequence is CASTLSDSNTEAFF.

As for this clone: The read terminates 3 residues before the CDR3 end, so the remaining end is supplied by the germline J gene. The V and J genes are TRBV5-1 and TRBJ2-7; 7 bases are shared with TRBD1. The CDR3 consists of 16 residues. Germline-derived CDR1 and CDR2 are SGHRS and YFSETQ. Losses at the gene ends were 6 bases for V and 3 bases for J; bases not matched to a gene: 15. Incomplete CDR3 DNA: TGCGCCAGCACCCATATGACCCTGAACAGGGGCTACGAG. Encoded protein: CASTHMTLNRGYE. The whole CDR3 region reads CASTHMTLNRGYEQYF. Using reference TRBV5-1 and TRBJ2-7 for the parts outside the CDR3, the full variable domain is KAGVTQTPRYLIKTRGQQVTLSCSPISGHRSVSWYQQTPGQGLQFLFEYFSETQRNKGNFPGRFSGRQFSNSRSEMNVSTLELGDSALYLCASTHMTLNRGYEQYFGPGTRLTVT.

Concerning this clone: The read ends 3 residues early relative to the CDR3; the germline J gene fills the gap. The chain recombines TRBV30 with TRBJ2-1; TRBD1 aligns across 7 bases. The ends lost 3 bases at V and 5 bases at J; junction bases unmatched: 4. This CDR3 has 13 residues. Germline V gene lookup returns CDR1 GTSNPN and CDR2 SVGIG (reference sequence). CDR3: CAWRVTGDNEQFF. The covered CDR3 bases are TGTGCCTGGAGGGTAACAGGGGACAATGAG.

The covered CDR3 bases are TGTGCCAGTAGTATATTGGGCGGGAGCGTCGATGAG. Its protein is CASSILGGSVDE. The entire CDR3 reads CASSILGGSVDEQFF. The chain joins TRBV19 to TRBJ2-1; 7 positions match TRBD2. The sequenced fragment ends 3 residues before the CDR3 boundary, so the rest is inferred from the germline J gene. CDR3 size: 15 residues. Germline V gene sequence: CDR1 LNHDA, CDR2 SQIVND (reference sequence). V was clipped by 2 bases and J by 8 bases; unmatched bases: 9.

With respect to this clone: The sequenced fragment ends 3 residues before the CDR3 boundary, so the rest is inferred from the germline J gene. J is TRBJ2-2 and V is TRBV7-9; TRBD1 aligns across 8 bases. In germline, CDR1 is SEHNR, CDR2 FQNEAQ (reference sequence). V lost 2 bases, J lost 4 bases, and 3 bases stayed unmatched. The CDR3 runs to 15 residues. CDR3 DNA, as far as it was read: TGTGCCAGCAGCTTATTGACAGGGGCCACCGGGGAG. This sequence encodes CASSLLTGATGE. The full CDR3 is CASSLLTGATGELFF.

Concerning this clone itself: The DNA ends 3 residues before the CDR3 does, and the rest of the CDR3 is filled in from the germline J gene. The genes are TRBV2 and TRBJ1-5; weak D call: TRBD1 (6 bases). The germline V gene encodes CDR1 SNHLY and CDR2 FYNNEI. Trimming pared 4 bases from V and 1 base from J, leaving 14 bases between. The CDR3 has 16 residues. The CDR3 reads CASSAQGPRSNQPQHF. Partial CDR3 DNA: TGTGCCAGCAGTGCACAGGGCCCGCGGAGCAATCAGCCC. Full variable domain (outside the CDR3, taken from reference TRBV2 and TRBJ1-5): EPEVTQTPSHQVTQMGQEVILRCVPISNHLYFYWYRQILGQKVEFLVSFYNNEISEKSEIFDDQFSVERPDGSNFTLKIRSTKLEDSAMYFCASSAQGPRSNQPQHFGDGTRLSIL.

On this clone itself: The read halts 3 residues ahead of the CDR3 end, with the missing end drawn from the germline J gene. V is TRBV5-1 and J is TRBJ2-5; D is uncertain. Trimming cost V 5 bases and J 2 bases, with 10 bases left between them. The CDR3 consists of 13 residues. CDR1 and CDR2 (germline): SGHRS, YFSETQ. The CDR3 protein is CASRFQRQETQYF. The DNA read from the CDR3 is TGCGCCAGCAGATTCCAGAGGCAAGAGACC.

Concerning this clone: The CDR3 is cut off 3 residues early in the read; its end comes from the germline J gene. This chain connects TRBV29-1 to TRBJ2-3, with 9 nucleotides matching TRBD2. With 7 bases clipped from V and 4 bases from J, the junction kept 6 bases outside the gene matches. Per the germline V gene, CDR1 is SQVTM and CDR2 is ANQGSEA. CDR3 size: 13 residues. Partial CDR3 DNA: TGCAGCGGTAGCGGGGGTTTGTCAGATACG. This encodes CSGSGGLSDT. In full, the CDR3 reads CSGSGGLSDTQYF.

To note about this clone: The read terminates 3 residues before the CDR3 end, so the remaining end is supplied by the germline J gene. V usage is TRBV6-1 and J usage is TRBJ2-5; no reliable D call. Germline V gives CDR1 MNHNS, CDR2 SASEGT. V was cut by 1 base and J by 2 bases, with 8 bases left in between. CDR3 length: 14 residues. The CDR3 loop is CASSEGAYQETQYF. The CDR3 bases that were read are TGTGCCAGCAGTGAAGGGGCATATCAAGAGACC.

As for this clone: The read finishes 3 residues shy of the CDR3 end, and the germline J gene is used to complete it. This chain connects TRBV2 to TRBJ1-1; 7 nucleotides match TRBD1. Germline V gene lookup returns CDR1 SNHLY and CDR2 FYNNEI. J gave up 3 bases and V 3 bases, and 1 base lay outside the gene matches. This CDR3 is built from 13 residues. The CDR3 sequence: CASSDQGDTEAFF. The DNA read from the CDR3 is TGTGCCAGCAGTGACCAGGGGGACACTGAA.